The clone carrying this TCR beta chain has more than one count but fewer than ten. The V gene lost 5 bases and the J gene lost 6 bases, with 12 bases spanning the gap. The germline V gene has CDR1 SGHRS and CDR2 YFSETQ. CDR3 length equals 14 residues. This sample was taken from a study of T-cell reconstitution after alpha-beta-depleted transplantation in children. Preparing the TCRbeta library involved the use of unique molecular identifiers. MiXCR, applied by TCRdb to the PCR reads, yields one record per CDR3 protein. The sample shows a few hundred thousand distinct CDR3 sequences, around 18% of them seen only once.

The V and J genes are TRBV5-1 and TRBJ2-6; D possibly matches TRBD1 or TRBD2 (5 bases each). This receptor was identified in a human donor who donated a stem cell graft to a child with acute lymphoblastic leukemia. The sample was PBMCs from the stem cell graft donor, taken from the stem cell graft. CDR3 bases: TGCGCCAGCAGTCGGGACGTAATGGCCAACGTCCTGACTTTC. Its translation is CASSRDVMANVLTF.